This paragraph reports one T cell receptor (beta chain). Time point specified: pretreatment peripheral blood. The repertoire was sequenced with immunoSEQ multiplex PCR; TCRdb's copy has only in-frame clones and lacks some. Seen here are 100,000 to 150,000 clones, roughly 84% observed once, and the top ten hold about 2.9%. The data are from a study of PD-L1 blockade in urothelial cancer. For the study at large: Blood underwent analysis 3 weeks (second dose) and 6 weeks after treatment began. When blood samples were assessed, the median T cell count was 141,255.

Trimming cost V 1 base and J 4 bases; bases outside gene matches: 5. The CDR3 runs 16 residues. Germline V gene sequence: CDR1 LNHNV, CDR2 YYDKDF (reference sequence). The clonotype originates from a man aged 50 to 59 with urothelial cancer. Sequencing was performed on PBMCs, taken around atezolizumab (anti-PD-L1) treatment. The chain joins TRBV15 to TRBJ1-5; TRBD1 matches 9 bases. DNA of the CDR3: TGTGCCACCAGCAGAGTTGGGACAGGGCCAAATCAGCCCCAGCATTTT. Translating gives CATSRVGTGPNQPQHF.